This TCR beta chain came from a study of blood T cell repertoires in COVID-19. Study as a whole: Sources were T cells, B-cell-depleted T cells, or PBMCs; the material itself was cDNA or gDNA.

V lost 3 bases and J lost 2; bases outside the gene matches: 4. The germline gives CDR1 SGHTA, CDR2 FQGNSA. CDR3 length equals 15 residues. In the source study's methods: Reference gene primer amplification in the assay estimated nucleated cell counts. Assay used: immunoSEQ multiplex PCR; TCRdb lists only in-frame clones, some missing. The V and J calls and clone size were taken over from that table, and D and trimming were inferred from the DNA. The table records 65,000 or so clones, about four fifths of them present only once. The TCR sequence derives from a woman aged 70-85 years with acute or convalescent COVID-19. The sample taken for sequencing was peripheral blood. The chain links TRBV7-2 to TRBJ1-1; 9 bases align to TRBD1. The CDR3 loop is CASSFGTGLNTEAFF. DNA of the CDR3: TGTGCCAGCAGCTTCGGGACAGGGTTAAACACTGAAGCTTTCTTT.